Included here is one TCR beta chain sequence, with context. What it binds is not known. The CDR3 extends over 15 amino acids. Germline V CDR1 and CDR2: MNHEY, SMNVEV (reference sequence). V lost 3 bases to trimming and J lost 0 bases, with 12 bases between them. Researchers report immunoSEQ v3.0 was run at survey level. Per-sample TRB depth target: roughly 40,000-50,000 T-cell genomes. This table comes from immunoSEQ multiplex PCR, and its TCRdb copy is limited to in-frame clones, with some not included. The table has approximately 27,000 clones, approximately 90% seen once; the top ten hold roughly 4.3%. The data derive from a study of long-term antiretroviral therapy in people with HIV. Points from the study as a whole: Following ART, diversity rose but still fell short of transplant donor controls.

Per donor, a minimum of one pre-ART and a minimum of two post-ART PBMC samples were available. The sample in question was unsorted PBMCs, obtained around 5 years after starting antiretroviral therapy. The chain joins TRBV27 to TRBJ2-7; no reliable D call. The sequence was collected from a woman between 40 and 55 years old with HIV. This chain's CDR3 is CASSFVSGSSYEQYF. The CDR3, as DNA: TGTGCCAGCAGTTTTGTGTCCGGAAGCTCCTACGAGCAGTACTTC.